This T cell receptor (beta chain) was profiled in a study of T cells in Graves' hyperthyroidism and ophthalmopathy. The TCR beta CDR3 regions underwent amplification using RNA transcripts as the source. Researchers ran a first-round RT-PCR on the TCR CDR3 using the HTBI primer set. TCRdb reprocessed the multiplex PCR reads with MiXCR, giving one entry per CDR3 protein. The table has some 620,000 distinct CDR3 sequences, roughly 16% seen once. This clonotype was seen many times. Absent ophthalmopathy progression within 18 months defined stable Graves' hyperthyroidism. Disease duration under 2 months; hyperthyroidism patients were aged 18 to 65. Uncontrolled infection, other autoimmune disease, pregnancy or lactation barred patients from enrollment. CDR3 length equals 13 residues. V dropped 1 base and J dropped 11; count of bases not matched to a gene: 7. The germline V gene encodes CDR1 SNHLY and CDR2 FYNNEI.

The V gene is TRBV2, the J gene TRBJ1-1, with 7 bases matching TRBD1. The TCR comes from a woman in her twenties or thirties with Graves' hyperthyroidism. Input material: blood. The CDR3 DNA is TGTGCCAGCAGTGAAGAAGGGGGCGCGGGGGCTTTCTTT. Translating it yields CASSEEGGAGAFF. Looking up the rest from reference TRBV2 and TRBJ1-1 gives the full variable domain: EPEVTQTPSHQVTQMGQEVILRCVPISNHLYFYWYRQILGQKVEFLVSFYNNEISEKSEIFDDQFSVERPDGSNFTLKIRSTKLEDSAMYFCASSEEGGAGAFFGQGTRLTVV.